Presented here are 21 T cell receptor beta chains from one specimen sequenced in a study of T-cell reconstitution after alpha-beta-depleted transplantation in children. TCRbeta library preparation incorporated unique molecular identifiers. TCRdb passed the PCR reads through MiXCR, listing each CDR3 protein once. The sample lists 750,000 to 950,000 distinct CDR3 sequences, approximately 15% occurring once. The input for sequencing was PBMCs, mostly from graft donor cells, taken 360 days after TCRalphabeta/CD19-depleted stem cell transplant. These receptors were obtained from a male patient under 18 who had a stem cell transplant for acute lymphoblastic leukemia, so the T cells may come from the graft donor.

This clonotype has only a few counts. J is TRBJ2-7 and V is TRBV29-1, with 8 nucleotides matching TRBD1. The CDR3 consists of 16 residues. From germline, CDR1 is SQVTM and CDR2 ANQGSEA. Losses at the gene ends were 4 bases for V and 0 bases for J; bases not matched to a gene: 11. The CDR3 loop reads CSVVGTGGLYSYEQYF. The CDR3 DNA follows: TGCAGCGTTGTGGGTACAGGGGGTCTTTACTCCTACGAGCAGTACTTC.

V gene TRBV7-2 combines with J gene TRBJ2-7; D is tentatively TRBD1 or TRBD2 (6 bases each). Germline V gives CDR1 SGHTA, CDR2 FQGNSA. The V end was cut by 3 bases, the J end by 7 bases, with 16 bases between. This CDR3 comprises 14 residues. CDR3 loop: CASSLGAGLKEQYF. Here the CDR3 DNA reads TGTGCCAGCAGCTTGGGGGCGGGACTGAAAGAGCAGTACTTC.

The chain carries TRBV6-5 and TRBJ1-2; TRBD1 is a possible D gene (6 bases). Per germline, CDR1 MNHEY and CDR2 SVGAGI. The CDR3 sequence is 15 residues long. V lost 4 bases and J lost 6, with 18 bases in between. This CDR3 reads CASSSPPRGRDGYTF. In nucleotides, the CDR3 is TGTGCCAGCAGTTCCCCTCCGAGGGGGAGGGATGGCTACACCTTC.

Here the CDR3 reads CASSDPTSLSTDTQYF. The DNA for the CDR3 is TGCGCCAGCAGTGACCCCACTAGCCTTAGCACAGATACGCAGTATTTT. The chain employs TRBV10-2 and TRBJ2-3, with TRBD2 as a possible D gene (6 bases). Trimming pared 3 bases from V and 0 bases from J, leaving 13 bases between. CDR3 length equals 16 residues. Germline-derived CDR1 and CDR2 are WSHSY and SAAADI.

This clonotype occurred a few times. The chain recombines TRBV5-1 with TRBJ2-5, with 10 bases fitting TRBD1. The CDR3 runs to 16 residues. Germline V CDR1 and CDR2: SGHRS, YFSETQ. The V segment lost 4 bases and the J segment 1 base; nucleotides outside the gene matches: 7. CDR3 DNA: TGCGCCAGCAGCCCCACGACAGGGGGCCCCCAAGAGACCCAGTACTTC. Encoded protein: CASSPTTGGPQETQYF.

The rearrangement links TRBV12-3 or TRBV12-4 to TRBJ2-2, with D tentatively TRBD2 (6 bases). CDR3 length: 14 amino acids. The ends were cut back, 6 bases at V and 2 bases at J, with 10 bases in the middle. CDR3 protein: CASRGGHNTGELFF. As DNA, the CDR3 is TGTGCCAGCAGGGGGGGTCATAACACCGGGGAGCTGTTTTTT.

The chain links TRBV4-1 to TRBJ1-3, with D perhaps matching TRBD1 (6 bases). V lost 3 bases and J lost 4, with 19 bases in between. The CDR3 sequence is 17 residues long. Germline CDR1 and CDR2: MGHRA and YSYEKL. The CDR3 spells CASSQVLTGLSGNTIYF. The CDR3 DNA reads TGCGCCAGCAGCCAGGTCCTCACAGGGCTCTCAGGAAACACCATATATTTT.

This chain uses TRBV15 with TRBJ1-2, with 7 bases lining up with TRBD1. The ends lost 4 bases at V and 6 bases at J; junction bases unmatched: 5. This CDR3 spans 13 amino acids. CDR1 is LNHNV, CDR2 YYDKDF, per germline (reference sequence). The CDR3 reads CATSTWGTDGYTF. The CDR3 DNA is TGTGCCACCAGCACATGGGGGACAGATGGCTACACCTTC.

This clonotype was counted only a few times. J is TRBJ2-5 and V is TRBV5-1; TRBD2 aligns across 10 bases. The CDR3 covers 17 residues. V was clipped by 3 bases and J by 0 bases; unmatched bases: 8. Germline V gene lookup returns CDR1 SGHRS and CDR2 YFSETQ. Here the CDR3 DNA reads TGCGCCAGCAGCTCACAAATTAGCGGGGGGTACCAAGAGACCCAGTACTTC. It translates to CASSSQISGGYQETQYF.

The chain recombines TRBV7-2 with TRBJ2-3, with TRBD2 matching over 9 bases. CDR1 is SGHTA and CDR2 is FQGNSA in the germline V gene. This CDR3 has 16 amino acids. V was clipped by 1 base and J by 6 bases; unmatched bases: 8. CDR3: CASSLGLAAGGDTQYF. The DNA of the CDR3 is TGTGCCAGCAGCTTAGGACTAGCCGCGGGGGGGGATACGCAGTATTTT. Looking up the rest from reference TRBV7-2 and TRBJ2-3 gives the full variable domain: GAGVSQSPSNKVTEKGKDVELRCDPISGHTALYWYRQSLGQGLEFLIYFQGNSAPDKSGLPSDRFSAERTGGSVSTLTIQRTQQEDSAVYLCASSLGLAAGGDTQYFGPGTRLTVL.

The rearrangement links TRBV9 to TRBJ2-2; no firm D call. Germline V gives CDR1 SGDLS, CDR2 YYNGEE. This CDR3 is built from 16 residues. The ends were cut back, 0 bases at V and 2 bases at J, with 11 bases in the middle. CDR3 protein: CASSVGSGINTGELFF. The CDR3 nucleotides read TGTGCCAGCAGCGTAGGGTCAGGAATAAACACCGGGGAGCTGTTTTTT.

The CDR3 loop reads CASSLARWGNQPQHF. The CDR3 nucleotides are TGTGCCAGCAGTTTGGCCAGGTGGGGCAATCAGCCCCAGCATTTT. The rearrangement joins TRBV12-3 or TRBV12-4 to TRBJ1-5; D uncertain. CDR3 length: 15 amino acids. Trimming took off 3 bases at V and 2 bases at J, with 11 bases between the two ends.

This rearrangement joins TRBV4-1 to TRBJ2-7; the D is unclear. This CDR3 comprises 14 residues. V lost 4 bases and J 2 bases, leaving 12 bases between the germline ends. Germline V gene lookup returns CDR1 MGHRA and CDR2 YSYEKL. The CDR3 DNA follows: TGCGCCAGCAGCCCCGAAGACGGTACCTACGAGCAGTACTTC. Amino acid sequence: CASSPEDGTYEQYF.

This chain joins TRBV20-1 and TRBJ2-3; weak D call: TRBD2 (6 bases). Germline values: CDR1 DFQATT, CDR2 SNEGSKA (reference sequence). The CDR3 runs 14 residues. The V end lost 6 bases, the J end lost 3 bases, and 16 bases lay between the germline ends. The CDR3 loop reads CSAEGRFITDTQYF. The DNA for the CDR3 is TGCAGTGCGGAGGGACGGTTTATTACAGATACGCAGTATTTT.

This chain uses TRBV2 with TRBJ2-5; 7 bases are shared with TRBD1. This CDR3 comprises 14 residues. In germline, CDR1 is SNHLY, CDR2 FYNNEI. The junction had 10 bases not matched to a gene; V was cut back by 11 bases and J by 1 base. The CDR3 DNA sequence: TGTGCCTTCCGGACAGGCACCGGCCAAGAGACCCAGTACTTC. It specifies CAFRTGTGQETQYF.

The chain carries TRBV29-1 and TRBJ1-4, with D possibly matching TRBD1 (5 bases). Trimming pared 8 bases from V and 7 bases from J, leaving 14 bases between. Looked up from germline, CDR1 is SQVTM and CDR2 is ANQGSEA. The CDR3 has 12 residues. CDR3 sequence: CSTRQLGEKLFF. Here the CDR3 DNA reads TGCAGCACTCGACAGTTGGGTGAAAAACTGTTTTTT.

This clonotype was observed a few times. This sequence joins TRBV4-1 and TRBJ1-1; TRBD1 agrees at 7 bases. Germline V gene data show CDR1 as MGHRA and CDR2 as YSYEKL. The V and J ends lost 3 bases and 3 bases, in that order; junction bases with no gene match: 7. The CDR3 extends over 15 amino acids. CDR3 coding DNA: TGCGCCAGCAGCCAGCAGGGGGGACGGGACACTGAAGCTTTCTTT. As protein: CASSQQGGRDTEAFF.

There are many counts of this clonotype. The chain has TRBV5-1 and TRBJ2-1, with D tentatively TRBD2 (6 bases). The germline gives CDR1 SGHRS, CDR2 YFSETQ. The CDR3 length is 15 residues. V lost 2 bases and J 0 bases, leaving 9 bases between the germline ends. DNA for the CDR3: TGCGCCAGCAGCTTTTCGGGAGTCTCCTACAATGAGCAGTTCTTC. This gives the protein CASSFSGVSYNEQFF.

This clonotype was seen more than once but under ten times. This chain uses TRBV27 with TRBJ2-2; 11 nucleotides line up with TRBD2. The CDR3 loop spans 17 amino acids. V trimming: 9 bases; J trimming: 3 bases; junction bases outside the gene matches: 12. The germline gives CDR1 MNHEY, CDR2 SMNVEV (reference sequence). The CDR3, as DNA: TGTGCCAGAACCCAACCTGGACTAGCGGGTTACACCGGGGAGCTGTTTTTT. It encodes CARTQPGLAGYTGELFF.

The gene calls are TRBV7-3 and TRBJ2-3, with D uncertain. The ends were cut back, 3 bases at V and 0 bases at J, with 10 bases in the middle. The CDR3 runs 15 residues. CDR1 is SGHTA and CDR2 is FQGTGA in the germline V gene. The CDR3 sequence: CASSFVRGSTDTQYF. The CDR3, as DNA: TGTGCCAGCAGCTTCGTCCGTGGCAGCACAGATACGCAGTATTTT.

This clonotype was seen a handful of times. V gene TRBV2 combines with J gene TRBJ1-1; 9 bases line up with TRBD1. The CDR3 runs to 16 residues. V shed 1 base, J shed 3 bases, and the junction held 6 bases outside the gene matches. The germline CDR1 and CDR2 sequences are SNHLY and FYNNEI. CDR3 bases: TGTGCCAGCAGTGAAGGTCAGGGACAGGGTTACACTGAAGCTTTCTTT. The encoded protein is CASSEGQGQGYTEAFF.